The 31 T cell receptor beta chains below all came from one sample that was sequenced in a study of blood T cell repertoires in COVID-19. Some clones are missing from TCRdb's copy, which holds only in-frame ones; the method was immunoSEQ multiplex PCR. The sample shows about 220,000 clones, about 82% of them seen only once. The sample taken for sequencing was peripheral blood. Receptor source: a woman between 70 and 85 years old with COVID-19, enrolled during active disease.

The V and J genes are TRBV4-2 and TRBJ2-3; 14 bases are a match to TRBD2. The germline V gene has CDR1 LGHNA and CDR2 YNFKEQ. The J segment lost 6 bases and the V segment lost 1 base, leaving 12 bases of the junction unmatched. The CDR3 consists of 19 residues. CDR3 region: CASSQAHTPGLAGEDTQYF. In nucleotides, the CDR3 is TGTGCCAGCAGCCAAGCCCACACGCCGGGACTAGCGGGAGAGGATACGCAGTATTTT.

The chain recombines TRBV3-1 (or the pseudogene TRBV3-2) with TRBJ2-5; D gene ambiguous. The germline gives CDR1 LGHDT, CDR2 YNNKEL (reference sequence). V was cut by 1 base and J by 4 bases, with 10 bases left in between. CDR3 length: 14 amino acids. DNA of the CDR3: TGTGCCAGCAGCCAAGGTGGTCCGGGAGAGACCCAGTACTTC. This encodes CASSQGGPGETQYF.

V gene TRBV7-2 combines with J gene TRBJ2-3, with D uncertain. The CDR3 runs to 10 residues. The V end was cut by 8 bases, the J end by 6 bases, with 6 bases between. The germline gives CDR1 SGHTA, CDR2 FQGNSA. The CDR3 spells CASGPDTQYF. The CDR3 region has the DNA TGTGCCAGCGGGCCGGATACGCAGTATTTT.

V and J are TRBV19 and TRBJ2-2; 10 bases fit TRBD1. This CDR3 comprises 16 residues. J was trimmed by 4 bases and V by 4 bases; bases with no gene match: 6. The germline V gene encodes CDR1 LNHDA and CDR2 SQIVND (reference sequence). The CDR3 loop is CASSRDRGLGTGELFF. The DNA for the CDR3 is TGTGCCAGTAGTAGAGACAGGGGGCTGGGCACCGGGGAGCTGTTTTTT.

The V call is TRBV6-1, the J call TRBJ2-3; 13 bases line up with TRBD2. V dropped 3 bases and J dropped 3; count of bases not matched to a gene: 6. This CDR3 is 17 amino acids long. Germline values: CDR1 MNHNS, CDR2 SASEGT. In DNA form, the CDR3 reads TGTGCCAGCAGTGACCGGACTAGCGGGAGTTGGACAGATACGCAGTATTTT. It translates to CASSDRTSGSWTDTQYF.

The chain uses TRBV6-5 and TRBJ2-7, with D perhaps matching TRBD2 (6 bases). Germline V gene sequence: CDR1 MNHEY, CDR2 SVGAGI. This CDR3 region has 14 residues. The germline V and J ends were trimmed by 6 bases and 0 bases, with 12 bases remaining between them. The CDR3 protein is CASRPGLSSYEQYF. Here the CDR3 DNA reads TGTGCCAGCAGACCGGGACTTAGCTCCTACGAGCAGTACTTC.

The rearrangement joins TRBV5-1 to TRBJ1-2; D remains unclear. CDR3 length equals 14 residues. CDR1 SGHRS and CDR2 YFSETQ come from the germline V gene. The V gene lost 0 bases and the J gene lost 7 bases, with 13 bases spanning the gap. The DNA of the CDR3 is TGCGCCAGCAGCTTGGCCGACACACTGGGTGGCTACACCTTC. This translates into CASSLADTLGGYTF.

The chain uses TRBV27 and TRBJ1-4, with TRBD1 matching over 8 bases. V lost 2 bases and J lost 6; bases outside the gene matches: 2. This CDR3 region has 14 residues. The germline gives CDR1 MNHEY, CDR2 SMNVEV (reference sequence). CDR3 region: CASSLPTGDEKLFF. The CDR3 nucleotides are TGTGCCAGCAGTTTACCGACAGGGGATGAAAAACTGTTTTTT.

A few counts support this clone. CDR3 nucleotides: TGTGCCAGCACGGACACCCTCTCCTACGAGCAGTACTTC. This translates into CASTDTLSYEQYF. The J gene is TRBJ2-7, the V gene TRBV6-5, with D perhaps matching TRBD1 (5 bases). CDR3 length: 13 residues. CDR1 is MNHEY, CDR2 SVGAGI, per germline. V was clipped by 7 bases and J by 0 bases, with 10 bases between them.

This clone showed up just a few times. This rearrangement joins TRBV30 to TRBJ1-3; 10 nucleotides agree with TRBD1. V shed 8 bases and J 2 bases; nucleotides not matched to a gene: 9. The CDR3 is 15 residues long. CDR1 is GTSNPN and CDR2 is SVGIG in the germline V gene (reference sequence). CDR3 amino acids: CALRDRGRAGNTIYF. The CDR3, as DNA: TGTGCCCTCCGGGACAGGGGAAGAGCTGGAAACACCATATATTTT. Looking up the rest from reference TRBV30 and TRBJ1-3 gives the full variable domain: SQTIHQWPATLVQPVGSPLSLECTVEGTSNPNLYWYRQAAGRGLQLLFYSVGIGQISSEVPQNLSASRPQDRQFILSSKKLLLSDSGFYLCALRDRGRAGNTIYFGEGSWLTVV.

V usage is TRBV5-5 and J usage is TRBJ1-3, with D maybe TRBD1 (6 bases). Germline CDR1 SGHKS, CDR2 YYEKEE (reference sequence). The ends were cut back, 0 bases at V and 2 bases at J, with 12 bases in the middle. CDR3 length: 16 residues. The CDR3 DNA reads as TGTGCCAGCAGCTTGGCCGTACAGGGAGCTGGAAACACCATATATTTT. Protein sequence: CASSLAVQGAGNTIYF.

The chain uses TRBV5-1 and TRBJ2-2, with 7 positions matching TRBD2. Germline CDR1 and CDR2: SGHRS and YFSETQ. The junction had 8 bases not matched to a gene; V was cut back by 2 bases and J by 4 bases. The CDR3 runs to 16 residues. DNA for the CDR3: TGCGCCAGCAGCTTTTTCAGGGAGCGGGGCACCGGGGAGCTGTTTTTT. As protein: CASSFFRERGTGELFF.

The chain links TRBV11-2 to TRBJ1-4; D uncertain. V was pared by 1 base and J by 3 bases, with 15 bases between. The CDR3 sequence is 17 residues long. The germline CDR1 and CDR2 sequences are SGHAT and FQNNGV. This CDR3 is CASSLVGVRAANEKLFF. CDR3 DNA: TGTGCCAGCAGCTTAGTCGGTGTGCGAGCGGCTAATGAAAAACTGTTTTTT.

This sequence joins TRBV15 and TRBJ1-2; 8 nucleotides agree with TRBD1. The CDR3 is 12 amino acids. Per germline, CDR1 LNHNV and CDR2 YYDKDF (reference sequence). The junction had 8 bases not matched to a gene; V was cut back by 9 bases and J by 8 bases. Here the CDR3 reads CATSLGTGGYTF. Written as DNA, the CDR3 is TGTGCCACTTCCCTCGGGACAGGCGGCTACACCTTC.

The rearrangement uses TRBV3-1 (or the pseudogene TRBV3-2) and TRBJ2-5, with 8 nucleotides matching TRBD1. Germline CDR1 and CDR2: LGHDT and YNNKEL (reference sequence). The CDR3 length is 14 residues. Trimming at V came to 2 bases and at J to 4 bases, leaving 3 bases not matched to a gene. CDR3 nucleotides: TGTGCCAGCAGCCAAAGGACAGGGAGAGAGACCCAGTACTTC. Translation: CASSQRTGRETQYF.

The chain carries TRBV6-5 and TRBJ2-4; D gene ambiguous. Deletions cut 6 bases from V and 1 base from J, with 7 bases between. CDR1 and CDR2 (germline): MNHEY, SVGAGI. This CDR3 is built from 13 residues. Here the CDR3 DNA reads TGTGCCAGCAGGGAGCTCGCCAAAAACATTCAGTACTTC. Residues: CASRELAKNIQYF.

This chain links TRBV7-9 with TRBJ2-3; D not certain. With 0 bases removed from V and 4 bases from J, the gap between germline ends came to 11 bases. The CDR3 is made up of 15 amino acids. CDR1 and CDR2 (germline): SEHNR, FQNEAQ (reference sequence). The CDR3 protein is CASSLASAGADTQYF. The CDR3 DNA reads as TGTGCCAGCAGCTTAGCGTCCGCCGGAGCAGATACGCAGTATTTT.

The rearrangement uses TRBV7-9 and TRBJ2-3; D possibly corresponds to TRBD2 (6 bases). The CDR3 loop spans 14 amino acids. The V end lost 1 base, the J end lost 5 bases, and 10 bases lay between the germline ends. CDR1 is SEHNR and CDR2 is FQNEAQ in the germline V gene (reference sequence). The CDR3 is CASSLERREDTQYF. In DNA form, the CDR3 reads TGTGCCAGCAGCTTAGAAAGGCGGGAAGATACGCAGTATTTT.

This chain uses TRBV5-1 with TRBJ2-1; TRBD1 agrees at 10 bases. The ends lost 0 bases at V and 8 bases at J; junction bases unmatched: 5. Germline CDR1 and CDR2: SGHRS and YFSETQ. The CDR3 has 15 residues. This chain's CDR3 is CASSLEDRGFDEQFF. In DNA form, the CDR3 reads TGCGCCAGCAGCTTGGAGGACAGGGGGTTCGATGAGCAGTTCTTC.

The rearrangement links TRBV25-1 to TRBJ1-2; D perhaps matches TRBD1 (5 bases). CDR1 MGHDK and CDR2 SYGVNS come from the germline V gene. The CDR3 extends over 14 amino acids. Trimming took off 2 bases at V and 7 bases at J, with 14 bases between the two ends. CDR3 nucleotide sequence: TGTGCCAGCAGTGAACCGGGGACTGGGAGTGGCTACACCTTC. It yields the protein CASSEPGTGSGYTF.

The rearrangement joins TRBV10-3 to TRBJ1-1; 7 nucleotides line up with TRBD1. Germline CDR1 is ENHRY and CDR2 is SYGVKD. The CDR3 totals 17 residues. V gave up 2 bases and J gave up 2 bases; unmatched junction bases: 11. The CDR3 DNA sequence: TGTGCCATCAGTGAGACCCCACAGGGGTCGTTCAACACTGAAGCTTTCTTT. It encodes CAISETPQGSFNTEAFF.

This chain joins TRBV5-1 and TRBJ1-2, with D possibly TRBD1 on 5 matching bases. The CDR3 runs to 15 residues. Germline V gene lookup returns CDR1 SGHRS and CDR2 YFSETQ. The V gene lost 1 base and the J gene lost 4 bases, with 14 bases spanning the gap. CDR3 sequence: CASSLTGETGYGYTF. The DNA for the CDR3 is TGCGCCAGCAGCTTGACAGGCGAGACCGGCTATGGCTACACCTTC.

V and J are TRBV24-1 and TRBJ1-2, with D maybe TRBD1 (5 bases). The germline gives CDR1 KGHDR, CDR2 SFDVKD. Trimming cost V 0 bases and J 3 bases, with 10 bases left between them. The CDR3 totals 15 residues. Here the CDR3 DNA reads TGTGCCACCAGTGATTTGAGGGGCCCGGACTATGGCTACACCTTC. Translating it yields CATSDLRGPDYGYTF.

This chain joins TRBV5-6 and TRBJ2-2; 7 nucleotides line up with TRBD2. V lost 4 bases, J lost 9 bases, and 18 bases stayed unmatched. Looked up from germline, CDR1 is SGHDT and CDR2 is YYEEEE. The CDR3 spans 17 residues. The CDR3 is CASSTHDRLAGVRELFF. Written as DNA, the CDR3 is TGTGCCAGCAGCACCCACGATAGACTAGCCGGGGTCCGGGAGCTGTTTTTT.

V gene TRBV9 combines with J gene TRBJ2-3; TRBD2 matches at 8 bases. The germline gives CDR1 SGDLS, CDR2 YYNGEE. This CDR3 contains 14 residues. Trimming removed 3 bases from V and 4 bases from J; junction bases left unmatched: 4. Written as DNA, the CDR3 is TGTGCCAGCAGCGCCCTGACTAGCGCAGATACGCAGTATTTT. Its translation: CASSALTSADTQYF.

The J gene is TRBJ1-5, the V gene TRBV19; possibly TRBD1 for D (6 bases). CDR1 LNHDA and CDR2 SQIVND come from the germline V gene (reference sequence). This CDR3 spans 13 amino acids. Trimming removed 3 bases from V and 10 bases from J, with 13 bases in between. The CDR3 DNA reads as TGTGCCAGTAGTATCAACAGGGAAAGTCCCCAGCATTTT. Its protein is CASSINRESPQHF.

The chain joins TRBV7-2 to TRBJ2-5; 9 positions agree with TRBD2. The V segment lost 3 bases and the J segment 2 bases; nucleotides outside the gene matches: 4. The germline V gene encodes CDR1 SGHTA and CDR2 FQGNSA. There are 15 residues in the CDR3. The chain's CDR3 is CASSLTRGGQETQYF. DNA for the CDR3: TGTGCCAGCAGCTTGACGCGGGGGGGGCAAGAGACCCAGTACTTC. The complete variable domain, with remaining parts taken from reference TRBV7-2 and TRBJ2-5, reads GAGVSQSPSNKVTEKGKDVELRCDPISGHTALYWYRQSLGQGLEFLIYFQGNSAPDKSGLPSDRFSAERTGGSVSTLTIQRTQQEDSAVYLCASSLTRGGQETQYFGPGTRLLVL.

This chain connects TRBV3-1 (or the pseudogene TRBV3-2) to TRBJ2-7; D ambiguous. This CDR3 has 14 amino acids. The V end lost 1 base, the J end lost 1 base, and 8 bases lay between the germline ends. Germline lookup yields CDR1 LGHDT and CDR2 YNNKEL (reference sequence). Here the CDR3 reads CASSQVQVSYEQYF. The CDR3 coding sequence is TGTGCCAGCAGCCAAGTTCAGGTTTCCTACGAGCAGTACTTC.

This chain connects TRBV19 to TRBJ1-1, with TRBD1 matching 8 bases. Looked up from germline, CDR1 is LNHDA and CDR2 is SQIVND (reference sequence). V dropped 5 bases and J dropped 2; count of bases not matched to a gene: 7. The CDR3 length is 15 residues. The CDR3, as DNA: TGTGCCAGTAGTGCATTTGGACAGGGTAACACTGAAGCTTTCTTT. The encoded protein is CASSAFGQGNTEAFF.

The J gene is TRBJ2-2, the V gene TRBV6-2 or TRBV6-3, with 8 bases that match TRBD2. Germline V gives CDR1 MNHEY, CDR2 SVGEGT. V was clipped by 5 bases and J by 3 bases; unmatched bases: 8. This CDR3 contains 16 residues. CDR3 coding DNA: TGTGCCAGCAGTCACCCGGGAGGGGCCGACACCGGGGAGCTGTTTTTT. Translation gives CASSHPGGADTGELFF.

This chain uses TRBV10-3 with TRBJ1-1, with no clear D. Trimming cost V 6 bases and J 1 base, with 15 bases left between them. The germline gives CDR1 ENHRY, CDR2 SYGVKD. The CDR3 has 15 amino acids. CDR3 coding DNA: TGTGCCATCAGGATTTCAGCGGACGGGAACACTGAAGCTTTCTTT. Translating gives CAIRISADGNTEAFF.